This T cell receptor (beta chain) was recorded in a study of blood T cells in healthy people across ages. Findings of the study overall: Per million T cells, TCR beta diversity dropped about linearly as age rose. PBMCs went unsorted, and a conclusive naive versus antigen-experienced comparison was therefore prevented. The study found more naive CD4+ cells and higher diversity in long-lived than aged donors.

Notes on this clonotype: Its specificity is unknown.

Sample-barcoded 5' priming and a J-beta primer mix drove a second PCR of about 6 to 12 cycles. TCRdb reprocessed the 5' RACE reads via MiXCR and lists one record per CDR3 protein. The repertoire has about 1.8 million distinct CDR3 sequences, 49% of them found once; the top ten carry about 2.1%. Total RNA was isolated from each sample in quantities of at least 6 micrograms. CDR3 length equals 15 residues. Germline loops: CDR1 MGHDK, CDR2 SYGVNS. Trimming removed 6 bases from V and 2 bases from J; junction bases left unmatched: 9. The receptor's source is a woman aged 40 to 50 in good health. Sequencing was carried out using blood. The rearrangement joins TRBV25-1 to TRBJ1-2, with 7 bases identical to TRBD1. The chain's CDR3 is CASSPSNRGNYGYTF. The CDR3 DNA is TGTGCCAGCAGCCCTTCGAACAGGGGAAACTATGGCTACACCTTC.